Listed here are 4 T cell receptor beta chains from one sample, sequenced in a study of cytomegalovirus exposure and HLA in healthy donors. PCR employed 60 Vbeta and 13 Jbeta primers. Sequencing used immunoSEQ multiplex PCR; TCRdb keeps in-frame clones, though not all of them. The sample lists about 170,000 clones, 65% to 85% occurring once. The sequenced material came from PBMCs. The source of these receptors is a male donor in good health and CMV-seronegative.

Only one count was recorded for this clone. The chain couples TRBV6-1 to TRBJ2-7; D remains unclear. V was pared by 2 bases and J by 6 bases, with 5 bases between. CDR1 MNHNS and CDR2 SASEGT come from the germline V gene. The CDR3 runs 11 residues. The CDR3 spells CASSEPFEQYF. The CDR3 DNA reads TGTGCCAGCAGTGAACCCTTCGAGCAGTACTTC.

The rearrangement joins TRBV28 to TRBJ2-7; D may be TRBD2 (7 bases). V dropped 3 bases and J dropped 4 bases, with 28 bases sitting between them. The CDR3 has 19 amino acids. Germline V gene data show CDR1 as MDHEN and CDR2 as SYDVKM. CDR3 residues: CASSLVSFRGGGKEYEQYF. The CDR3 nucleotides read TGTGCCAGCAGTTTGGTATCGTTTAGGGGGGGCGGGAAAGAGTACGAGCAGTACTTC.

The chain is built from TRBV28 and TRBJ2-5, with a tentative D call TRBD1 (6 bases). The tail of the sequence fits TRBJ2-7 better, so the J call may be wrong. The CDR3 is 14 amino acids. The germline CDR1 and CDR2 sequences are MDHEN and SYDVKM. CDR3: CASSNRQAPYEQYF. In DNA form, the CDR3 reads TGTGCCAGCAGCAATAGACAGGCACCCTACGAGCAGTACTTC.

The chain joins TRBV5-1 to TRBJ2-7; 10 bases map to TRBD2. This CDR3 comprises 16 residues. Trimming took 4 bases from V and 1 from J; bases not matched to a gene: 8. Germline CDR1 is SGHRS and CDR2 is YFSETQ. The CDR3 here is CASSTVGTSVSYEQYF. The DNA for the CDR3 is TGCGCCAGCAGCACGGTCGGGACTAGCGTGTCCTACGAGCAGTACTTC.